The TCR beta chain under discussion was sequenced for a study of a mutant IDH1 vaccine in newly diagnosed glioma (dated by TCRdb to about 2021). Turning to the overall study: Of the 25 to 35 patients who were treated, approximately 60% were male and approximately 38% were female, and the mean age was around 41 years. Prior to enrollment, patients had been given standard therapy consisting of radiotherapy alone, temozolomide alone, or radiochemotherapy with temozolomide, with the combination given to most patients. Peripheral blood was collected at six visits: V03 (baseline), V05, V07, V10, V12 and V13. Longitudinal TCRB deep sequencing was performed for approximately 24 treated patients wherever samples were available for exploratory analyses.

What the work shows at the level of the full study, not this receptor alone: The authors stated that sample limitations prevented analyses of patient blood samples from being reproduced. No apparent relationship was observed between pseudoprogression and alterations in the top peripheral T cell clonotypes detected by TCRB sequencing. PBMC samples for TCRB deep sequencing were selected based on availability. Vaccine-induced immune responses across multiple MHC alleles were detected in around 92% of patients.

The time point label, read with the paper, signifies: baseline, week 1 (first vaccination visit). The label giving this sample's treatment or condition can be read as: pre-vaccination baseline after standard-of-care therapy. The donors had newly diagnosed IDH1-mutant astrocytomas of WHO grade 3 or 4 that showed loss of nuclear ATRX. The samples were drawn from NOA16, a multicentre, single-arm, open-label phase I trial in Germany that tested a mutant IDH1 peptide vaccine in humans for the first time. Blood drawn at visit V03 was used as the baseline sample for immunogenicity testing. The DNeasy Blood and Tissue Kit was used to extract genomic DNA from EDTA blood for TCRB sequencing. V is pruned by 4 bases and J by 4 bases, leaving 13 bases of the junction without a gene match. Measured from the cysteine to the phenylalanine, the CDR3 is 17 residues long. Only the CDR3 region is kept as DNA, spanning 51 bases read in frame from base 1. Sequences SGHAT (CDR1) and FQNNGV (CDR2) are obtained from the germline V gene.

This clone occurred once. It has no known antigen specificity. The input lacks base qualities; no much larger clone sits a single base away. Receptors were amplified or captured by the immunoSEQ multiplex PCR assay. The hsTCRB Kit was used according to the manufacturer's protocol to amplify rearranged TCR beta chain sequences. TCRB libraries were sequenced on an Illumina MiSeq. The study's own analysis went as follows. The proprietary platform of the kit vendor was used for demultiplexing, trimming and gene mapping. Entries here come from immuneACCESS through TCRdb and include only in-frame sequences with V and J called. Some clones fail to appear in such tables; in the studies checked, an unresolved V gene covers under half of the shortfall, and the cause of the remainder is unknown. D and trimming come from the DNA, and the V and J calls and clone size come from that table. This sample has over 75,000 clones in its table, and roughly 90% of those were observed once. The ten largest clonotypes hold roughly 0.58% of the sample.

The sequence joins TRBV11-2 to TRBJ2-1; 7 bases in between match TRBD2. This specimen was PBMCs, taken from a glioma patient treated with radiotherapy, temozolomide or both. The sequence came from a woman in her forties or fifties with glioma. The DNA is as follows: TGTGCCAGCAGCTCCCCGGGTGGTAGCGGGCCGTACAATGAGCAGTTCTTC. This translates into CASSSPGGSGPYNEQFF.